This TCR beta chain derives from a study of blood T cell repertoires in COVID-19 (dated by TCRdb to the early 2020s). Looking at the study overall: Collaborator samples came from the United States, Italy and Spain and covered acute and convalescent phases of COVID-19. The material from the prospective study consisted of cDNA or gDNA derived from T cells, B-cell-depleted T cells, or PBMCs. The dataset comprised deeply sampled blood TCRbeta repertoires from subjects exposed to, actively infected with, or recovered from COVID-19. The repertoires were released in a freely available public database intended as a resource for research on the immune response to SARS-CoV-2. The samples were drawn from the first 160 participants of the ongoing ImmuneRACE study and from under 1,500 subjects provided by 6 global collaborators. The sample metadata nearly always contained a de-identified subject ID, COVID-19 status, age in years and sex. Where available, HLA class I and class II types were taken from metadata supplied by the sample provider and were not determined by assay-based typing.

The research as a whole found: How much clinical and demographic metadata was included differed by source and by participant, and the metadata was provided uncurated.

About this clone: Its specific antigen is unknown. The sample holds no much larger clone one base away, and base qualities are not on file.

For CDR1 and CDR2, the germline V gene lists MNHNS and SASEGT. The CDR3 runs 14 residues from the cysteine to the phenylalanine. Only the CDR3 part of the read is kept: 42 bases, read in frame from the first base. At the junction V is shortened by 3 bases and J by 4 bases, with 13 bases in between. TCRbeta CDR3 regions were amplified from genomic DNA by means of the immunoSEQ Assay, a bias-controlled multiplex PCR. Processing in the source paper ran as follows. The number of nucleated cells in each sample was estimated by amplification of reference gene primers within the assay. To quantify the absolute abundance of each unique TCRbeta CDR3 rearrangement, sequence reads were collapsed and filtered. Productive Simpson clonality was computed per sample as the square root of Simpson's diversity index over productive rearrangements. Held by TCRdb, this immuneACCESS table contains in-frame sequences only and omits some clones. Under half of the omission traces to an unresolved V gene where checked; the cause of the rest is unknown. D and trimming were read from the DNA, whereas the V and J calls and clone size are those reported in that table. In this sample the table shows 75,000 to 95,000 clones, over 85% of which occur a single time. Over 4% of the sample is held by the ten biggest clonotypes.

Collaborating institutions collected whole blood in K2EDTA tubes following their own protocols. For TCRbeta analysis, collaborator samples were shipped as frozen whole blood, as isolated PBMCs, or as DNA extracted from either sample type. What was sequenced was peripheral blood. The chain was built from TRBV6-1 and TRBJ2-7; TRBD2 is a possible D gene, resting on 7 matching bases. The TCR originated in a man aged 45 to 65 with active COVID-19. The DNA sequence reads TGTGCCAGCAGTGAGCCAGGGGAGGGGTACGAGCAGTACTTC. This sequence encodes CASSEPGEGYEQYF.